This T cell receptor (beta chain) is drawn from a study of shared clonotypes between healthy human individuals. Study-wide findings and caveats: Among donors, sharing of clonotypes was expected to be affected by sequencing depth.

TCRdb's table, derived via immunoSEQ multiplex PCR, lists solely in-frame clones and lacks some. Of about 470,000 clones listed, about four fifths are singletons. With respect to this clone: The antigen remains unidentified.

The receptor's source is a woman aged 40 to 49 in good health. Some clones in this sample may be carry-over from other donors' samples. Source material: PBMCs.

The CDR3 loop reads CASRFRDRGNQPQHF. The CDR3, as DNA: TGTGCCAGTAGATTCCGGGACAGGGGTAATCAGCCCCAGCATTTT. The V gene is TRBV19, the J gene TRBJ1-5; TRBD1 agrees at 10 bases. Looked up from germline, CDR1 is LNHDA and CDR2 is SQIVND (reference sequence). The trim removed 6 bases at V and 4 bases at J, leaving 6 bases unmatched. This CDR3 is built from 15 residues.